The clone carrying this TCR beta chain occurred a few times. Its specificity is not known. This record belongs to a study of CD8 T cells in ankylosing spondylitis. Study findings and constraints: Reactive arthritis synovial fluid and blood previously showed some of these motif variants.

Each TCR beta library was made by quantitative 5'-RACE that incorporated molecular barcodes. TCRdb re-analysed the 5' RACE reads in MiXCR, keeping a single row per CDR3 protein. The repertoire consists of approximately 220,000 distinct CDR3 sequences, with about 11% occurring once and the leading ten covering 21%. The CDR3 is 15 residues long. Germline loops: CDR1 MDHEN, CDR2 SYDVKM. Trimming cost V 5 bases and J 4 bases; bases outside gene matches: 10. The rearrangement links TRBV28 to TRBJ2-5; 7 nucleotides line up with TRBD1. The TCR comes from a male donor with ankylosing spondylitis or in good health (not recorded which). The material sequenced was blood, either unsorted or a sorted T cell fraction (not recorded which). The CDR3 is CASSHRKGASETQYF. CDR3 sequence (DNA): TGTGCCAGCAGTCACAGGAAGGGGGCCTCAGAGACCCAGTACTTC.